These 26 T cell receptor beta chains originate from one sample sequenced in a study of T cells in Graves' hyperthyroidism and ophthalmopathy. The source material, RNA transcripts, was used to amplify TCR beta CDR3 regions. First-round RT-PCR targeting the TCR CDR3 was performed with the HTBI primer set. TCRdb reprocessed the multiplex PCR reads via MiXCR and lists one record per CDR3 protein. The table shows a few hundred thousand distinct CDR3 sequences, with around 42% occurring only once. Source material: peripheral blood or thyroid tissue (not recorded which). These receptor sequences come from an adult woman with Graves' disease, either hyperthyroidism or ophthalmopathy (not recorded which).

The chain combines TRBV19 with TRBJ1-5; D might be TRBD1 (5 bases). This CDR3 spans 16 amino acids. The germline CDR1 and CDR2 sequences are LNHDA and SQIVND (reference sequence). Deletions cut 3 bases from V and 0 bases from J, with 12 bases between. The chain's CDR3 is CASSIRQTVSNQPQHF. The CDR3 DNA follows: TGTGCCAGTAGTATTCGACAGACGGTTAGCAATCAGCCCCAGCATTTT.

This clonotype has just one count. The V and J genes are TRBV9 and TRBJ2-3, with TRBD2 matching 15 bases. Trimming removed 5 bases from V and 8 bases from J; junction bases left unmatched: 0. The CDR3 length is 13 residues. Germline V lookup: CDR1 SGDLS, CDR2 YYNGEE. DNA for the CDR3: TGTGCCAGCAGGGGACTAGCGGGAGGTACGCAGTATTTT. Amino acid sequence: CASRGLAGGTQYF.

This chain links TRBV24-1 with TRBJ2-5, with 7 nucleotides matching TRBD1. The V segment lost 3 bases and the J segment 5 bases; nucleotides outside the gene matches: 8. Germline values: CDR1 KGHDR, CDR2 SFDVKD. This CDR3 region has 15 residues. As DNA, the CDR3 is TGTGCCACCAGTGATCGCACAGGGGCTGGTGAGACCCAGTACTTC. This encodes CATSDRTGAGETQYF.

A remark on this clonotype: Possible read error: a much larger clone is one base away. This chain uses TRBV11-3 with TRBJ2-7, with D perhaps matching TRBD2 (6 bases). The V gene lost 5 bases and the J gene lost 4 bases, with 12 bases spanning the gap. The CDR3 is made up of 13 amino acids. Per the germline V gene, CDR1 is SGHNT and CDR2 is YENEEA. In nucleotides, the CDR3 is TGTGCCAGCAGCCAAGGCGCGGGGTACGAGCAGTACTTC. Residues: CASSQGAGYEQYF.

This clonotype was seen many times. CDR3 DNA: TGCAGCGTTTCAGGACAGGATGGGGAGACCCAGTACTTC. Amino acids: CSVSGQDGETQYF. The chain links TRBV29-1 to TRBJ2-5, with 7 bases identical to TRBD1. This CDR3 is built from 13 residues. Germline trimming cut 5 bases from V and 5 bases from J; bases unmatched to any gene: 8. The germline V gene encodes CDR1 SQVTM and CDR2 ANQGSEA.

This clonotype was observed at least ten times. The rearrangement joins TRBV9 to TRBJ2-5; D unclear. V dropped 2 bases and J dropped 2 bases, with 7 bases sitting between them. This CDR3 is 13 amino acids long. CDR1 is SGDLS and CDR2 is YYNGEE in the germline V gene. The CDR3 nucleotides are TGTGCCAGCAGCGTGGGTCGTCAAGAGACCCAGTACTTC. Its protein is CASSVGRQETQYF. The full variable domain, its missing parts supplied by reference TRBV9 and TRBJ2-5, is DSGVTQTPKHLITATGQRVTLRCSPRSGDLSVYWYQQSLDQGLQFLIQYYNGEERAKGNILERFSAQQFPDLHSELNLSSLELGDSALYFCASSVGRQETQYFGPGTRLLVL.

Ten or more counts support this clonotype. This chain joins TRBV29-1 and TRBJ1-5; possible D gene TRBD1, 5 bases. This CDR3 comprises 15 residues. V was shortened by 8 bases and J by 3 bases, with 20 bases between the two germline ends. The germline V gene has CDR1 SQVTM and CDR2 ANQGSEA. The CDR3, as DNA: TGCAGCAGCGTTCTTGGGGCCTCCCTCAATCAGCCCCAGCATTTT. This codes for CSSVLGASLNQPQHF.

The rearrangement links TRBV5-1 to TRBJ2-2; the D is unclear. Trimming stripped 0 bases from V and 8 bases from J, with 11 bases between. The germline V gene encodes CDR1 SGHRS and CDR2 YFSETQ. The CDR3 contains 14 residues. CDR3 nucleotide sequence: TGCGCCAGCAGCTTGGACCGTCTTCCTGGGGAGCTGTTTTTT. This encodes CASSLDRLPGELFF. The complete variable domain, with remaining parts taken from reference TRBV5-1 and TRBJ2-2, reads KAGVTQTPRYLIKTRGQQVTLSCSPISGHRSVSWYQQTPGQGLQFLFEYFSETQRNKGNFPGRFSGRQFSNSRSEMNVSTLELGDSALYLCASSLDRLPGELFFGEGSRLTVL.

The chain uses TRBV2 and TRBJ2-3, with 7 bases lining up with TRBD2. J gave up 1 base and V 7 bases, and 5 bases lay outside the gene matches. CDR1 and CDR2 from the germline V gene are SNHLY and FYNNEI. CDR3 length: 14 amino acids. This chain's CDR3 is CASTLARGTDTQYF. DNA of the CDR3: TGTGCCAGCACACTAGCGCGGGGCACAGATACGCAGTATTTT.

In its sample, this clonotype was seen many times. The chain recombines TRBV3-1 with TRBJ1-3; possible D gene TRBD1, 5 bases. This CDR3 spans 15 amino acids. V dropped 2 bases and J dropped 0 bases, with 8 bases sitting between them. CDR1 and CDR2 (germline): LGHDT, YNNKEL (reference sequence). The CDR3: CASSQRQSSGNTIYF. DNA of the CDR3: TGTGCCAGCAGCCAAAGACAGTCCTCTGGAAACACCATATATTTT.

This clonotype appeared many times. This CDR3 is CAWSPLADRETQYF. The CDR3 bases are TGTGCCTGGAGTCCATTAGCGGACCGAGAGACCCAGTACTTC. The rearrangement uses TRBV30 and TRBJ2-5; TRBD2 might be the D (6 bases). This CDR3 is 14 amino acids long. Germline V gives CDR1 GTSNPN, CDR2 SVGIG (reference sequence). V gave up 2 bases and J gave up 4 bases, with 14 bases separating them.

CDR3 residues: CATTRERQTQETQYF. Here the CDR3 DNA reads TGCGCCACTACGAGGGAGCGGCAGACACAAGAGACCCAGTACTTC. This chain connects TRBV10-2 to TRBJ2-5; perhaps TRBD2 as D (5 bases). Looked up from germline, CDR1 is WSHSY and CDR2 is SAAADI. With 10 bases removed from V and 2 bases from J, the gap between germline ends came to 20 bases. The CDR3 runs to 15 residues.

This sequence joins TRBV20-1 and TRBJ2-5; D is possibly TRBD1 (6 bases). The CDR3 is made up of 11 amino acids. Germline assignment: CDR1 DFQATT and CDR2 SNEGSKA (reference sequence). In DNA, the CDR3 is TGCAGCACACTGGGGACACAGACCCAGTACTTC. Translating it yields CSTLGTQTQYF.

V and J are TRBV27 and TRBJ2-5, with 13 positions matching TRBD2. Germline CDR1 reads MNHEY; CDR2 reads SMNVEV (reference sequence). The CDR3 extends over 15 amino acids. The J segment lost 5 bases and the V segment lost 4 bases, leaving 4 bases of the junction unmatched. The CDR3 here is CASSWGLAGQETQYF. The CDR3 DNA sequence: TGTGCCAGCAGTTGGGGACTAGCGGGACAGGAGACCCAGTACTTC.

The chain combines TRBV29-1 with TRBJ2-7; the match to TRBD2 covers 8 bases. Germline assignment: CDR1 SQVTM and CDR2 ANQGSEA. The trim removed 8 bases at V and 7 bases at J, leaving 22 bases unmatched. CDR3 size: 16 residues. The CDR3 DNA is TGCAGCTATGATTCCGTTGGGACTAGGGGGATTAGGGAGCAGTACTTC. Its translation is CSYDSVGTRGIREQYF.

The chain has TRBV7-2 and TRBJ2-7; 8 bases are a match to TRBD1. Germline V gene sequence: CDR1 SGHTA, CDR2 FQGNSA. The CDR3 loop spans 15 amino acids. V trimming: 5 bases; J trimming: 5 bases; junction bases outside the gene matches: 11. In DNA, the CDR3 is TGTGCCAGCAGCATTCCACGACAGGGGACCAACGAGCAGTACTTC. Protein product: CASSIPRQGTNEQYF.

As to this clonotype: A much larger clone sits a single nucleotide away, making a read error possible. The chain couples TRBV10-3 to TRBJ1-2; no reliable D call. The CDR3 consists of 12 residues. Per germline, CDR1 ENHRY and CDR2 SYGVKD. The V end was cut by 5 bases, the J end by 5 bases, with 9 bases between. The CDR3 DNA follows: TGTGCCATCAGTCGGCACTCATATGGCTACACCTTC. Encoded protein: CAISRHSYGYTF.

This clonotype appeared many times. The J gene is TRBJ2-7, the V gene TRBV5-8; D not resolved. Germline assignment: CDR1 SGHTS and CDR2 YDEGEE. Between the trimmed V and J ends, which lost 0 bases and 1 base, there was a span of 8 bases. This CDR3 comprises 14 residues. The CDR3 reads CASSLDPISYEQYF. CDR3 DNA: TGTGCCAGCAGCTTGGACCCGATATCCTACGAGCAGTACTTC.

There are many counts of this clonotype. The junction and the germline gene differ at one end; a read error may be behind it. This sequence joins TRBV20-1 and TRBJ2-7; D uncertain. CDR3 length: 11 residues. The germline V gene has CDR1 DFQATT and CDR2 SNEGSKA (reference sequence). This CDR3 is CSARGSYGQYF. The CDR3 region has the DNA TGCAGTGCTAGAGGTTCTTACGGGCAGTACTTC.

The chain is built from TRBV7-9 and TRBJ1-1; 10 positions match TRBD1. V lost 5 bases, J lost 8 bases, and 5 bases stayed unmatched. Germline V gives CDR1 SEHNR, CDR2 FQNEAQ (reference sequence). The CDR3 contains 13 residues. In DNA, the CDR3 is TGTGCCAGCAGCATCAGACAGGGGGCAGAAGCTTTCTTT. Translating it yields CASSIRQGAEAFF.

This clonotype was seen many times. The chain couples TRBV19 to TRBJ1-4, with D uncertain. This CDR3 spans 13 amino acids. The germline CDR1 and CDR2 sequences are LNHDA and SQIVND (reference sequence). The germline V and J ends were trimmed by 7 bases and 2 bases, with 8 bases remaining between them. CDR3 region: CASNLGTNEKLFF. DNA for the CDR3: TGTGCCAGTAACCTAGGGACTAATGAAAAACTGTTTTTT.

This clonotype was observed many times. The V call is TRBV7-9, the J call TRBJ2-5; D may be TRBD1 (7 bases). There are 16 residues in the CDR3. V lost 3 bases, J lost 5 bases, and 19 bases lay in between. Germline lookup yields CDR1 SEHNR and CDR2 FQNEAQ (reference sequence). CDR3: CASSLDGTAGRETQYF. The DNA of the CDR3 is TGTGCCAGCAGCTTGGATGGGACAGCGGGTAGGGAGACCCAGTACTTC.

The gene calls are TRBV28 and TRBJ1-4; a weak D match, TRBD1 (5 bases). The CDR3 is 17 residues long. V dropped 8 bases and J dropped 0 bases, with 19 bases sitting between them. CDR1 and CDR2 (germline): MDHEN, SYDVKM. CDR3 nucleotides: TGTGCCAGCCGCCACGGGGGATCTTATGCAACTAATGAAAAACTGTTTTTT. Translation: CASRHGGSYATNEKLFF.

The rearrangement links TRBV6-6 to TRBJ2-5; TRBD1 is a possible D gene (6 bases). The V gene lost 5 bases and the J gene lost 2 bases, with 9 bases spanning the gap. Germline CDR1 and CDR2: MNHNY and SVGAGI (reference sequence). This CDR3 spans 13 amino acids. CDR3 nucleotide sequence: TGTGCCAGCAGTCCCGGGACACAAGAGACCCAGTACTTC. Translation: CASSPGTQETQYF.

In this sample, this clonotype turned up many times. V and J are TRBV15 and TRBJ2-2; 7 bases map to TRBD2. Trimming at V came to 6 bases and at J to 6 bases, leaving 10 bases not matched to a gene. This CDR3 contains 15 residues. Germline V CDR1 and CDR2: LNHNV, YYDKDF (reference sequence). CDR3 residues: CATRWAGAEAGELFF. The CDR3 bases are TGTGCCACCAGGTGGGCGGGAGCCGAAGCCGGGGAGCTGTTTTTT.

At least ten counts were recorded for this clonotype. The chain has TRBV5-1 and TRBJ1-3; no reliable D call. Trimming shortened V by 4 bases and J by 4 bases, and 12 bases separated the two germline ends. The CDR3 contains 14 residues. Germline V gene sequence: CDR1 SGHRS, CDR2 YFSETQ. In nucleotides, the CDR3 is TGCGCCAGCAGCGACCCAGCGGGAGGAAACACCATATATTTT. It encodes CASSDPAGGNTIYF.